The sample holds many counts of the clone carrying this TCR beta chain. Its antigen is as yet unknown. In TCRdb, the reads were re-called with MiXCR into one record per CDR3 protein. The table lists under 800,000 distinct CDR3 sequences, roughly 26% of them singletons. The data were obtained in a study of T cell repertoires in cytomegalovirus infection. Across the whole study: From public TCR beta signatures came an indication of both CMV infection and matching HLA type. Study-wide results and caveats: Cumulative frequency (of public TCR beta family members) identified carriers of CMV plus the relevant HLA.

The CDR3 spans 14 residues. V was shortened by 5 bases and J by 6 bases, with 13 bases between the two germline ends. The sample taken for sequencing was CD8+ T cells from PBMCs. The sequence came from a human donor in good health (CMV status not recorded). Some clones in this sample may be carry-over from other donors' samples. The chain carries TRBV12-3 or TRBV12-4 and TRBJ2-2; tentatively, D is TRBD2 (7 bases). The CDR3: CASSTQGLSGELFF. CDR3 in DNA: TGTGCCAGCAGTACACAGGGACTATCCGGGGAGCTGTTTTTT.